These 20 T cell receptor beta chains were all obtained from the same sample, sequenced in a study of blood T cell repertoires in COVID-19. TCRdb keeps only in-frame clones here, not all; method: immunoSEQ multiplex PCR. Of more than 110,000 clones in the sample, about 87% were seen once. The sample was peripheral blood. All receptors derive from a human donor in a cohort sampled during active COVID-19.

V and J are TRBV10-3 and TRBJ1-2, with D unresolved. The CDR3 extends over 15 amino acids. V lost 0 bases, J lost 8 bases, and 16 bases lay in between. Per the germline V gene, CDR1 is ENHRY and CDR2 is SYGVKD. The CDR3 region has the DNA TGTGCCATCAGTGAGTCAGTCAGCCAAAGGGAGGGCTACACCTTC. This sequence encodes CAISESVSQREGYTF.

The chain couples TRBV27 to TRBJ2-1, with D possibly TRBD1 on 5 matching bases. In germline, CDR1 is MNHEY, CDR2 SMNVEV (reference sequence). CDR3 length equals 14 residues. With 3 bases removed from V and 2 bases from J, the gap between germline ends came to 8 bases. The CDR3 loop reads CASSLVGPYNEQFF. The CDR3 DNA reads TGTGCCAGCAGTTTGGTGGGGCCCTACAATGAGCAGTTCTTC.

The chain links TRBV3-1 (or the pseudogene TRBV3-2) to TRBJ2-2; weak D call: TRBD1 (6 bases). The CDR3 loop spans 15 amino acids. Trimming removed 6 bases at V and 2 bases at J, with 13 bases between. Germline V gene data show CDR1 as LGHDT and CDR2 as YNNKEL (reference sequence). The DNA of the CDR3 is TGTGCCAGCAGACCCGACAGGCCCAACACCGGGGAGCTGTTTTTT. Protein sequence: CASRPDRPNTGELFF.

The chain employs TRBV11-2 and TRBJ2-7; TRBD2 matches at 10 bases. This CDR3 is 15 amino acids long. The V and J ends lost 1 base and 3 bases, in that order; junction bases with no gene match: 3. Germline lookup yields CDR1 SGHAT and CDR2 FQNNGV. This CDR3 reads CASSLGTSGHYEQYV. DNA for the CDR3: TGTGCCAGCAGCTTAGGGACTAGCGGCCACTACGAGCAGTACGTC.

This chain joins TRBV12-3 or TRBV12-4 and TRBJ2-2, with unresolved D. Deletions cut 6 bases from V and 1 base from J, with 3 bases between. CDR3 length equals 12 residues. CDR3 region: CASSRNTGELFF. The CDR3 coding sequence is TGTGCCAGCAGCCGGAACACCGGGGAGCTGTTTTTT.

The V gene is TRBV7-8, the J gene TRBJ2-7; TRBD1 aligns across 8 bases. Germline-derived CDR1 and CDR2 are SGHVS and FQNEAQ. V was pared by 5 bases and J by 1 base, with 4 bases of the junction left unmatched. There are 14 residues in the CDR3. The CDR3 region is CASSRRTGSYEQYF. CDR3 DNA sequence: TGTGCCAGCAGCCGTCGGACAGGGTCCTACGAGCAGTACTTC.

This clone was found once. The chain joins TRBV11-2 to TRBJ2-6; no clear D gene. V dropped 6 bases and J dropped 0 bases, with 12 bases sitting between them. CDR1 is SGHAT and CDR2 is FQNNGV in the germline V gene. The CDR3 sequence is 16 residues long. CDR3 nucleotides: TGTGCCAGCAGTACAGATTTTAACTCTGGGGCCAACGTCCTGACTTTC. Translated: CASSTDFNSGANVLTF.

The V gene is TRBV24-1, the J gene TRBJ1-1; no definite D call. V lost 9 bases to trimming and J lost 4 bases, with 14 bases between them. This CDR3 is 13 amino acids long. CDR1 is KGHDR, CDR2 SFDVKD, per germline. The CDR3 protein is CATGPDGSTEAFF. CDR3 bases: TGTGCCACCGGCCCGGACGGGAGCACTGAAGCTTTCTTT.

The CDR3 DNA reads TGTGCCAGCAGTTTCGGGTTCGAGGAGACCCAGTACTTC. Translation: CASSFGFEETQYF. V and J are TRBV6-6 and TRBJ2-5, with D hard to call. CDR3 length: 13 amino acids. V lost 4 bases to trimming and J lost 5 bases, with 11 bases between them. The V gene's germline CDR1 is MNHNY and CDR2 SVGAGI (reference sequence).

The chain has TRBV11-3 and TRBJ2-7; D is undetermined. V was trimmed by 1 base and J by 3 bases, leaving 10 bases between them. The CDR3 totals 14 residues. Germline V gene lookup returns CDR1 SGHNT and CDR2 YENEEA. Here the CDR3 DNA reads TGTGCCAGCAGCTTAGGGCGGAAGTTCTACGAGCAGTACTTC. It specifies CASSLGRKFYEQYF.

The gene calls are TRBV30 and TRBJ2-4; the D gene is possibly TRBD1 (5 bases). V gave up 4 bases and J gave up 8 bases, with 15 bases separating them. Germline CDR1 and CDR2: GTSNPN and SVGIG (reference sequence). The CDR3 sequence is 13 residues long. The CDR3 loop reads CAWNTGGYDIQYF. CDR3 sequence (DNA): TGTGCCTGGAATACAGGCGGTTACGACATTCAGTACTTC.

The chain carries TRBV3-1 (or the pseudogene TRBV3-2) and TRBJ2-7; 9 positions match TRBD1. This CDR3 comprises 15 residues. Per germline, CDR1 LGHDT and CDR2 YNNKEL (reference sequence). V lost 4 bases and J lost 2; bases outside the gene matches: 6. This CDR3 reads CASSRPGQGPYEQYF. CDR3 bases: TGTGCCAGCAGCCGACCGGGACAGGGACCCTACGAGCAGTACTTC.

This chain connects TRBV19 to TRBJ1-5; no reliable D call. V lost 2 bases and J lost 4, with 6 bases in between. CDR1 is LNHDA and CDR2 is SQIVND in the germline V gene (reference sequence). This CDR3 contains 13 residues. The CDR3 is CASSINGNQPQHF. The CDR3 DNA is TGTGCCAGTAGTATAAACGGGAATCAGCCCCAGCATTTT.

V is TRBV5-1 and J is TRBJ1-4; D ambiguous. The CDR3 loop spans 15 amino acids. V was pared by 0 bases and J by 5 bases, with 11 bases between. In germline, CDR1 is SGHRS, CDR2 YFSETQ. CDR3 residues: CASSLDGNPNEKLFF. The DNA of the CDR3 is TGCGCCAGCAGCTTGGACGGGAACCCCAATGAAAAACTGTTTTTT.

In DNA, the CDR3 is TGTGCCAGCAGCTTAGGGCAGGGGGGACAGGGGGGAGAAAAACTGTTTTTT. Its translation: CASSLGQGGQGGEKLFF. This chain connects TRBV7-2 to TRBJ1-4, with 11 bases identical to TRBD1. Germline V lookup: CDR1 SGHTA, CDR2 FQGNSA. Trimming cost V 1 base and J 8 bases; bases outside gene matches: 9. The CDR3 loop spans 17 amino acids.

The rearrangement joins TRBV6-1 to TRBJ1-6, with D hard to call. Deletions cut 2 bases from V and 7 bases from J, with 6 bases between. The CDR3 length is 13 residues. Per germline, CDR1 MNHNS and CDR2 SASEGT. The CDR3 DNA reads TGTGCCAGCAGTGAATTAAGCAATTCACCCCTCCACTTT. This encodes CASSELSNSPLHF.

The rearrangement joins TRBV5-1 to TRBJ2-3, with 7 nucleotides matching TRBD2. CDR1 and CDR2 (germline): SGHRS, YFSETQ. The CDR3 totals 16 residues. The J segment lost 0 bases and the V segment lost 0 bases, leaving 4 bases of the junction unmatched. The DNA for the CDR3 is TGCGCCAGCAGCTTGGGATTGCGGGGGAGCACAGATACGCAGTATTTT. The encoded protein is CASSLGLRGSTDTQYF.

The chain links TRBV5-8 to TRBJ2-1; possible D gene TRBD2, 6 bases. CDR1 and CDR2 from the germline V gene are SGHTS and YDEGEE. Trimming removed 6 bases from V and 9 bases from J, with 22 bases in between. There are 15 residues in the CDR3. The CDR3 sequence: CASTPPGTRRGEQFF. In DNA, the CDR3 is TGTGCCAGCACCCCCCCCGGGACGCGGAGGGGTGAGCAGTTCTTC.

The chain is built from TRBV7-9 and TRBJ1-4, with 9 bases that match TRBD1. In germline, CDR1 is SEHNR, CDR2 FQNEAQ (reference sequence). This CDR3 spans 15 amino acids. With 5 bases clipped from V and 4 bases from J, the junction kept 5 bases outside the gene matches. The CDR3 DNA reads TGTGCCAGCAGCATTCTGACAGGGGGTAATGAAAAACTGTTTTTT. Amino acids: CASSILTGGNEKLFF.

Only one count was recorded for this clone. The rearrangement links TRBV7-2 to TRBJ2-5, with a possible D match to TRBD2 (6 bases). Germline V CDR1 and CDR2: SGHTA, FQGNSA. The ends were cut back, 1 base at V and 4 bases at J, with 10 bases in the middle. The CDR3 runs to 14 residues. CDR3 residues: CASSLGGGVETQYF. In DNA, the CDR3 is TGTGCCAGCAGCTTAGGTGGCGGGGTAGAGACCCAGTACTTC.